This passage covers 16 T cell receptor beta chains from one sample sequenced in a study of PD-1 blockade in mismatch repair-deficient tumors (dated by TCRdb to 2016 to 2017). The library was generated by the immunoSEQ multiplex PCR assay. The table was pulled from immuneACCESS by TCRdb, which kept in-frame rearrangements only. Such tables lose some clones; where checked, under half of the loss comes from unresolved V genes, and the rest has no known cause. The sample has tens of thousands of clones on record, more than 75% of them singletons. The leading ten clones occupy 3.3% of the sample. The sequences come from peripheral blood, collected 4 weeks after starting pembrolizumab. Receptor source: an adult with mismatch repair-deficient cancer.

The rearrangement joins TRBV29-1 to TRBJ2-7, with TRBD2 as a possible D gene (6 bases). Germline V lookup: CDR1 SQVTM, CDR2 ANQGSEA. The V end lost 5 bases, the J end lost 1 base, and 12 bases lay between the germline ends. This CDR3 is built from 13 residues. The CDR3 loop is CSVRSGLSYEQYF. In nucleotides, the CDR3 is TGCAGCGTTCGTAGCGGACTTTCCTACGAGCAGTACTTC.

V is TRBV6-1 and J is TRBJ2-5; TRBD2 aligns across 9 bases. This CDR3 has 13 residues. After removal of 4 bases from V and 5 bases from J, the junction contained 2 bases not matched to a gene. CDR1 and CDR2 (germline): MNHNS, SASEGT. CDR3 loop: CASSGGRGETQYF. In DNA, the CDR3 is TGTGCCAGCAGTGGCGGGAGGGGGGAGACCCAGTACTTC.

This rearrangement joins TRBV7-3 to TRBJ2-1; 9 nucleotides line up with TRBD2. In germline, CDR1 is SGHTA, CDR2 FQGTGA. After removal of 5 bases from V and 2 bases from J, the junction contained 4 bases not matched to a gene. The CDR3 runs to 15 residues. This chain's CDR3 is CASSTGLAAYNEQFF. DNA of the CDR3: TGTGCCAGCAGCACGGGACTAGCAGCCTACAATGAGCAGTTCTTC.

This chain uses TRBV14 with TRBJ2-2; no clear D. The CDR3 is 12 residues long. V lost 0 bases to trimming and J lost 8 bases, with 4 bases between them. In germline, CDR1 is SGHDN, CDR2 FVKESK. CDR3 sequence: CASSQDFGELFF. For the CDR3, the DNA is TGTGCCAGCAGCCAAGATTTTGGGGAGCTGTTTTTT.

This chain joins TRBV5-4 and TRBJ2-7; D is undetermined. The germline V gene encodes CDR1 SGHNT and CDR2 YYREEE (reference sequence). The V end was cut by 0 bases, the J end by 6 bases, with 13 bases between. The length of the CDR3 is 14 residues. CDR3 loop: CASSLGDPIGEQYF. The CDR3, as DNA: TGTGCCAGCAGCTTGGGAGACCCCATCGGCGAGCAGTACTTC.

The rearrangement joins TRBV11-3 to TRBJ1-4; D remains unclear. The CDR3 extends over 12 amino acids. From germline, CDR1 is SGHNT and CDR2 YENEEA. V shed 5 bases and J shed 2 bases, with 3 bases lying between them. CDR3 amino acids: CASSRTNEKLFF. CDR3 DNA: TGTGCCAGCAGCCGGACTAATGAAAAACTGTTTTTT.

The chain has TRBV20-1 and TRBJ1-1, with D unclear. Germline CDR1 DFQATT, CDR2 SNEGSKA (reference sequence). The germline V and J ends were trimmed by 3 bases and 8 bases, with 10 bases remaining between them. The CDR3 totals 11 residues. The CDR3 loop is CSARVLGEAFF. CDR3 in DNA: TGCAGTGCTAGGGTCCTCGGCGAAGCTTTCTTT.

The V gene is TRBV4-3, the J gene TRBJ1-5; a weak D match, TRBD1 (5 bases). V lost 2 bases to trimming and J lost 6 bases, with 20 bases between them. The CDR3 is 17 residues long. Germline loops: CDR1 LGHNA, CDR2 YSLEER. The CDR3 spells CASSQSPASNGGQPQHF. CDR3 sequence (DNA): TGCGCCAGCAGCCAATCTCCGGCTAGTAATGGGGGTCAGCCCCAGCATTTT.

This clone has a single count. The J gene is TRBJ2-7, the V gene TRBV27; D may be TRBD2 (5 bases). CDR1 is MNHEY, CDR2 SMNVEV, per germline (reference sequence). The ends were cut back, 2 bases at V and 2 bases at J, with 16 bases in the middle. The CDR3 extends over 16 amino acids. The DNA for the CDR3 is TGTGCCAGCAGTTTAGGTGTGAGGGAAGGGACCTACGAGCAGTACTTC. It translates to CASSLGVREGTYEQYF.

V gene TRBV14 combines with J gene TRBJ2-1, with 12 bases aligning to TRBD2. CDR1 is SGHDN and CDR2 is FVKESK in the germline V gene. CDR3 size: 16 residues. V shed 4 bases, J shed 10 bases, and the junction held 11 bases outside the gene matches. The CDR3 loop is CASSRWTSGVDVEQFF. The CDR3 DNA follows: TGTGCCAGCAGCCGGTGGACTAGCGGGGTGGATGTGGAGCAGTTCTTC.

The CDR3 region is CSGRSVVGGELFF. The CDR3 DNA is TGCAGCGGCAGGTCCGTAGTAGGCGGGGAGCTGTTTTTT. The chain combines TRBV29-1 with TRBJ2-2; D gene uncertain. The V end lost 7 bases, the J end lost 7 bases, and 16 bases lay between the germline ends. CDR3 length equals 13 residues. The germline V gene has CDR1 SQVTM and CDR2 ANQGSEA.

This clone was counted once. This chain links TRBV7-2 with TRBJ2-2; TRBD2 is a possible D gene (5 bases). The CDR3 extends over 16 amino acids. Germline CDR1 SGHTA, CDR2 FQGNSA. With 5 bases removed from V and 1 base from J, the gap between germline ends came to 14 bases. The CDR3 loop is CASSPKDWKNTGELFF. CDR3 nucleotide sequence: TGTGCCAGCAGCCCGAAGGACTGGAAGAACACCGGGGAGCTGTTTTTT. Full variable domain (missing parts from reference TRBV7-2 and TRBJ2-2): GAGVSQSPSNKVTEKGKDVELRCDPISGHTALYWYRQSLGQGLEFLIYFQGNSAPDKSGLPSDRFSAERTGGSVSTLTIQRTQQEDSAVYLCASSPKDWKNTGELFFGEGSRLTVL.

The chain is built from TRBV10-3 and TRBJ2-2; no clear D. In germline, CDR1 is ENHRY, CDR2 SYGVKD. This CDR3 is built from 15 residues. V shed 0 bases and J shed 1 base, with 6 bases lying between them. The chain's CDR3 is CAISESAGNTGELFF. CDR3 bases: TGTGCCATCAGTGAGTCTGCAGGGAACACCGGGGAGCTGTTTTTT.

The chain couples TRBV5-1 to TRBJ2-2; 8 bases fit TRBD1. Germline V gene lookup returns CDR1 SGHRS and CDR2 YFSETQ. The ends lost 2 bases at V and 7 bases at J; junction bases unmatched: 7. CDR3 length: 15 amino acids. As DNA, the CDR3 is TGCGCCAGCAGCTTCCAAGACAGGGGAGTCGGGGAGCTGTTTTTT. Translation gives CASSFQDRGVGELFF.

The genes are TRBV4-1 and TRBJ2-4; 8 nucleotides agree with TRBD1. Germline values: CDR1 MGHRA, CDR2 YSYEKL. V gave up 4 bases and J gave up 9 bases; unmatched junction bases: 5. The CDR3 runs to 13 residues. CDR3 coding DNA: TGCGCCAGCAGCCCGACAGGGGTAGGCATTCAGTACTTC. The encoded protein is CASSPTGVGIQYF.

This clone showed up just once. The chain is built from TRBV15 and TRBJ2-1; TRBD2 agrees at 11 bases. CDR1 and CDR2 (germline): LNHNV, YYDKDF (reference sequence). The CDR3 is made up of 17 amino acids. The junction had 7 bases not matched to a gene; V was cut back by 1 base and J by 5 bases. CDR3 coding DNA: TGTGCCACCAGCAGAGGCCGACTAGCGGGATCTAACAATGAGCAGTTCTTC. This sequence encodes CATSRGRLAGSNNEQFF.